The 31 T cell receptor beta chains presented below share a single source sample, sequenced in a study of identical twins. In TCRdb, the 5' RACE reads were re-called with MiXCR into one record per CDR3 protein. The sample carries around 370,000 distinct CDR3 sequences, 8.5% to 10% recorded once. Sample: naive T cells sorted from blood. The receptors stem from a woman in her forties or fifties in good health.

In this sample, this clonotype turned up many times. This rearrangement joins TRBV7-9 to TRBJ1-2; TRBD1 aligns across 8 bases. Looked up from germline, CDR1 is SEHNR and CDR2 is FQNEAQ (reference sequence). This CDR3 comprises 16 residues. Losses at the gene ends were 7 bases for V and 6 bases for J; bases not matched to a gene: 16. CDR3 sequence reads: CASTGGDRLGGDGYTF. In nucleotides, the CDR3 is TGTGCCAGCACCGGAGGGGACAGGCTCGGAGGGGATGGCTACACCTTC.

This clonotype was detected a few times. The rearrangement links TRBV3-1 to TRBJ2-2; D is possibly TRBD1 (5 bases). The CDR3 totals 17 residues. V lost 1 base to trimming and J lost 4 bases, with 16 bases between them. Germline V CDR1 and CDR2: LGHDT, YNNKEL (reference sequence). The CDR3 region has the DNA TGTGCCAGCAGCCAAGCCCCCCCCGAAGGGGTCACCGGGGAGCTGTTTTTT. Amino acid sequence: CASSQAPPEGVTGELFF.

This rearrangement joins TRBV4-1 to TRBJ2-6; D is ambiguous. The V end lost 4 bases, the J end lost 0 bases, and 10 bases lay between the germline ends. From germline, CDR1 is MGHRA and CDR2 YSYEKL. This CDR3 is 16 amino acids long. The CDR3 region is CASSRWETSGANVLTF. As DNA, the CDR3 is TGCGCCAGCAGCCGTTGGGAAACCTCTGGGGCCAACGTCCTGACTTTC.

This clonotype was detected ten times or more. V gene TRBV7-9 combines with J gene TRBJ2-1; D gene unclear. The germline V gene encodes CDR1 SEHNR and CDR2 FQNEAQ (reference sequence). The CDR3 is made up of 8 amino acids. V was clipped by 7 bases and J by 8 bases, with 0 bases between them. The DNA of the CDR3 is TGTGCCAGCAATGAGCAGTTCTTC. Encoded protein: CASNEQFF.

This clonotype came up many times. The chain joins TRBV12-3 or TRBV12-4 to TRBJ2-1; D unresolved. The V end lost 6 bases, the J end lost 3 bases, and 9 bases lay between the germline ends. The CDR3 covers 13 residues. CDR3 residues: CASRPDGYNEQFF. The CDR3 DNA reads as TGTGCCAGCAGACCCGACGGCTACAATGAGCAGTTCTTC.

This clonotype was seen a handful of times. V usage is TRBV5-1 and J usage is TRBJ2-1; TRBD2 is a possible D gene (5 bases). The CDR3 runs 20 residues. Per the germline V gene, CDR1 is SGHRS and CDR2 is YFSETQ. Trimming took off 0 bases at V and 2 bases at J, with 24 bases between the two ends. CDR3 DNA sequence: TGCGCCAGCAGCTTGGTCAAAAAAAAGACTACTAGGTCCCCCTACAATGAGCAGTTCTTC. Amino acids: CASSLVKKKTTRSPYNEQFF.

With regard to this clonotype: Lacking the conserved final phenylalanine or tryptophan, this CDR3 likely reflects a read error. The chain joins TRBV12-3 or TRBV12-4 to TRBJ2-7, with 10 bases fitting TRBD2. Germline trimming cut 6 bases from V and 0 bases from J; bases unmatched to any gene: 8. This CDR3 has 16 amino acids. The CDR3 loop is CASSRLTSGNSYEQYS. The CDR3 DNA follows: TGTGCCAGCAGCCGACTAACTAGCGGGAACTCCTACGAGCAGTACTCC.

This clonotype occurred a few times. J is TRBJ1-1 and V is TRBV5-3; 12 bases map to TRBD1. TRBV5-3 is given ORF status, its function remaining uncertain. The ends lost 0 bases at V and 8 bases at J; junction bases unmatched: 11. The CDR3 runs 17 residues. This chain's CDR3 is CARSLEVRDRGQGEAFF. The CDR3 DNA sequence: TGTGCCAGAAGCTTGGAAGTCCGGGACAGGGGGCAAGGGGAAGCTTTCTTT.

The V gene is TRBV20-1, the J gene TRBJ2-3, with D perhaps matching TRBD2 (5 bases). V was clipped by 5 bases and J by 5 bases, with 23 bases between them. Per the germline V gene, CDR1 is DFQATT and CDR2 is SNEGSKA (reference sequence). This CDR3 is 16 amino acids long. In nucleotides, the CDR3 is TGCAGTGCTCCCGCTACCGGACTCCCCGAGGAAGATACGCAGTATTTT. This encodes CSAPATGLPEEDTQYF.

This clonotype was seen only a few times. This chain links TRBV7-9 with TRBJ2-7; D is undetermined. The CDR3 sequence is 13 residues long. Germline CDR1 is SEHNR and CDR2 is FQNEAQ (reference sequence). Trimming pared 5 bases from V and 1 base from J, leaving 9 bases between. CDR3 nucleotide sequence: TGTGCCAGCAGCCCGGACGAATCCTACGAGCAGTACTTC. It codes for CASSPDESYEQYF.

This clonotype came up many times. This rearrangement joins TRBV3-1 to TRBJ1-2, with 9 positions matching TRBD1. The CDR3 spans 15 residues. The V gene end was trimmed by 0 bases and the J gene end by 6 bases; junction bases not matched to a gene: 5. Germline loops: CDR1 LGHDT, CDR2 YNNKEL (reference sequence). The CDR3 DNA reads TGTGCCAGCAGCCAAGATGGGACAGGGTTTAATGGCTACACCTTC. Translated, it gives CASSQDGTGFNGYTF.

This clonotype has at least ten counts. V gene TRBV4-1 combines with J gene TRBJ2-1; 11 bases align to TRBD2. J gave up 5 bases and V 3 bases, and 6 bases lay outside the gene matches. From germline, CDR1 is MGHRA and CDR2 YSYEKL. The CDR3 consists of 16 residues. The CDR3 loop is CASSQSETSGDNEQFF. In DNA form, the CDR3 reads TGCGCCAGCAGCCAGTCTGAGACTAGCGGGGACAATGAGCAGTTCTTC.

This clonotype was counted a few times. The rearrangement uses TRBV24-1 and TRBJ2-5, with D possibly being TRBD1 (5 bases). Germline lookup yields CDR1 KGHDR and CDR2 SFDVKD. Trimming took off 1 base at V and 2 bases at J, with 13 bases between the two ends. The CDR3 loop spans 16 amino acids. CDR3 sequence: CATSDFRAETQETQYF. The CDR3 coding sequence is TGTGCCACCAGTGATTTCAGGGCGGAGACACAAGAGACCCAGTACTTC.

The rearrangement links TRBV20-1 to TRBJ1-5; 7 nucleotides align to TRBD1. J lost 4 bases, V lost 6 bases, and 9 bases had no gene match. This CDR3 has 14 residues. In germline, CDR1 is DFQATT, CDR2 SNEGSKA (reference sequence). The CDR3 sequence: CSATTGFGNQPQHF. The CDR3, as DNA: TGCAGTGCAACGACAGGGTTCGGGAATCAGCCCCAGCATTTT.

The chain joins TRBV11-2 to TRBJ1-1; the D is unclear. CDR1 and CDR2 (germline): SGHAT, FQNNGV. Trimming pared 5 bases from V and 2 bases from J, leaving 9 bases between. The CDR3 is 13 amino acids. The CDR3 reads CASSPVENTEAFF. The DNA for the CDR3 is TGTGCCAGCAGCCCGGTCGAAAACACTGAAGCTTTCTTT.

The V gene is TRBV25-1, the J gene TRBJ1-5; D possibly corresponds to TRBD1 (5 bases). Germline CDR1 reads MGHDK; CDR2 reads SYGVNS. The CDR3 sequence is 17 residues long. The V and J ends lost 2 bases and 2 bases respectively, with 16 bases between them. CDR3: CASSEATAGLGNQPQHF. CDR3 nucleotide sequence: TGTGCCAGCAGTGAAGCGACAGCGGGTCTTGGCAATCAGCCCCAGCATTTT.

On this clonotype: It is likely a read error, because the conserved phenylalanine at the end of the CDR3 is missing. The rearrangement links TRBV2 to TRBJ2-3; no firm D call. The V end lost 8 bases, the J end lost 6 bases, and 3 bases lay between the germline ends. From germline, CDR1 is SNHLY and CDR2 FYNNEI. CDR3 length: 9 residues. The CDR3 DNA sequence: TGTGCCAGCCCGGATACGCAGTATTCT. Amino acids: CASPDTQYS.

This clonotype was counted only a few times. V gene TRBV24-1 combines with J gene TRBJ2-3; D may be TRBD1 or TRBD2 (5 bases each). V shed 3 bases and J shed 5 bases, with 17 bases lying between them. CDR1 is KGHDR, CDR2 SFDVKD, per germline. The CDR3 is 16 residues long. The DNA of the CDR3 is TGTGCCACCAGTGATCCCGGGACCCCGGTAGTAGATACGCAGTATTTT. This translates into CATSDPGTPVVDTQYF.

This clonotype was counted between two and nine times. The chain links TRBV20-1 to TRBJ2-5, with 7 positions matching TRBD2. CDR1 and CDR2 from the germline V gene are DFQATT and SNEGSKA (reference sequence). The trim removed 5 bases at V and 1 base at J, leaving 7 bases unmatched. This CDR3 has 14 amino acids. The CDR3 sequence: CSAPASGPQETQYF. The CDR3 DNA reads TGCAGTGCTCCCGCTAGCGGCCCCCAAGAGACCCAGTACTTC.

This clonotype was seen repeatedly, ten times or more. The CDR3 DNA follows: TGTGCCACCAGTGAACCCCGGGACAGGGGGCGGAATGAGCAGTTCTTC. It yields the protein CATSEPRDRGRNEQFF. The chain is built from TRBV24-1 and TRBJ2-1; 12 bases fit TRBD1. Germline-derived CDR1 and CDR2 are KGHDR and SFDVKD. J gave up 7 bases and V 4 bases, and 7 bases lay outside the gene matches. This CDR3 is built from 16 residues.

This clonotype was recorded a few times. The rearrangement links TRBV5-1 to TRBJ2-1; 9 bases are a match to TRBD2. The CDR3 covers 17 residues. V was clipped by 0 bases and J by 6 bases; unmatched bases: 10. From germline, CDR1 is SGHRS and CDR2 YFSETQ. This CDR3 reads CASSLALAGGPVNEQFF. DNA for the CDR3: TGCGCCAGCAGCTTGGCCTTGGCGGGAGGGCCGGTCAATGAGCAGTTCTTC.

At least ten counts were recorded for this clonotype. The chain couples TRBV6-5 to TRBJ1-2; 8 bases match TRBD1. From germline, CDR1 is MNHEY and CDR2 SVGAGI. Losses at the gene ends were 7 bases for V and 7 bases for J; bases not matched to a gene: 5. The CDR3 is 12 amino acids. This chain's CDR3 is CASTGTGLGYTF. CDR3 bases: TGTGCCAGCACTGGGACAGGCCTTGGCTACACCTTC.

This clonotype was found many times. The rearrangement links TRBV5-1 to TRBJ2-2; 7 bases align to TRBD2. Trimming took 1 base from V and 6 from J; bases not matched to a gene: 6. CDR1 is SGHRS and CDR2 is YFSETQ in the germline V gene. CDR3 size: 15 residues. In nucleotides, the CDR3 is TGCGCCAGCAGCTTGAGGAGCGGGACGTCCGGGGAGCTGTTTTTT. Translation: CASSLRSGTSGELFF.

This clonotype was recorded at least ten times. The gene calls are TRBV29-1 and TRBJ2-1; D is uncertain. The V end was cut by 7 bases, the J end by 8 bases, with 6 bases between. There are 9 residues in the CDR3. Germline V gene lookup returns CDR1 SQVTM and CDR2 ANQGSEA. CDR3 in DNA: TGCAGCGCCCTGGATGAGCAGTTCTTC. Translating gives CSALDEQFF.

DNA for the CDR3: TGTGCCAGCAGCCCGGATCCGGGACAGGGAACAGATACGCAGTATTTT. It encodes CASSPDPGQGTDTQYF. V is TRBV5-6 and J is TRBJ2-3, with TRBD1 matching over 9 bases. This CDR3 is 16 amino acids long. With 4 bases clipped from V and 3 bases from J, the junction kept 9 bases outside the gene matches. The V gene's germline CDR1 is SGHDT and CDR2 YYEEEE.

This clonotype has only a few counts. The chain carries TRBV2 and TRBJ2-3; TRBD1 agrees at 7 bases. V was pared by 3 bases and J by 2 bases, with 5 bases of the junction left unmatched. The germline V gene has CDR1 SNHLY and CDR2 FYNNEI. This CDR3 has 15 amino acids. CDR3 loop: CASSERTGYTDTQYF. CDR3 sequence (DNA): TGTGCCAGCAGTGAGAGGACAGGATACACAGATACGCAGTATTTT.

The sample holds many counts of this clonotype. The CDR3 sequence is CSARGGAGEDYNEQFF. DNA of the CDR3: TGCAGTGCTAGAGGGGGGGCAGGGGAGGACTACAATGAGCAGTTCTTC. The chain couples TRBV20-1 to TRBJ2-1, with D perhaps assigned TRBD1 or TRBD2 (6 bases each). There are 16 residues in the CDR3. The V gene's germline CDR1 is DFQATT and CDR2 SNEGSKA (reference sequence). V was pared by 1 base and J by 3 bases, with 16 bases between.

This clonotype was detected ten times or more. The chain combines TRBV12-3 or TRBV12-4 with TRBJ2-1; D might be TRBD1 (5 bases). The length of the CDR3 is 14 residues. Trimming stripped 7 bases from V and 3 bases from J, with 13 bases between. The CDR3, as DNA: TGTGCCAGCACCGAGACAGACCTCTACAATGAGCAGTTCTTC. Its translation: CASTETDLYNEQFF.

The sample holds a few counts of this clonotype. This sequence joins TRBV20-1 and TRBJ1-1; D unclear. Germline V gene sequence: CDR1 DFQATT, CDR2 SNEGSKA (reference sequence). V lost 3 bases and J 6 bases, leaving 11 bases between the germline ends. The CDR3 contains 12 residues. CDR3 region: CSASEGVAEAFF. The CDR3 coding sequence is TGCAGTGCTAGTGAGGGAGTCGCTGAAGCTTTCTTT.

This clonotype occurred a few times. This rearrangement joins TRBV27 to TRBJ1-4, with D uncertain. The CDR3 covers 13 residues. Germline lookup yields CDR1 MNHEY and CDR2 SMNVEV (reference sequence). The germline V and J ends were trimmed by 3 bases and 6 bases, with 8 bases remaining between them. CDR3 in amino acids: CASSFQQYEKLFF. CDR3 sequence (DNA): TGTGCCAGCAGTTTCCAACAGTATGAAAAACTGTTTTTT.

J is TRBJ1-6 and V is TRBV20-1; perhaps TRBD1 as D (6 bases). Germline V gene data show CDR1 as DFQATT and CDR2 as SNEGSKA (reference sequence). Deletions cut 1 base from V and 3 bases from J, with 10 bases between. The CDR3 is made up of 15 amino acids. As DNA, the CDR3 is TGCAGTGCTAGAGTGGACAGTCTCTATAATTCACCCCTCCACTTT. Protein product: CSARVDSLYNSPLHF.